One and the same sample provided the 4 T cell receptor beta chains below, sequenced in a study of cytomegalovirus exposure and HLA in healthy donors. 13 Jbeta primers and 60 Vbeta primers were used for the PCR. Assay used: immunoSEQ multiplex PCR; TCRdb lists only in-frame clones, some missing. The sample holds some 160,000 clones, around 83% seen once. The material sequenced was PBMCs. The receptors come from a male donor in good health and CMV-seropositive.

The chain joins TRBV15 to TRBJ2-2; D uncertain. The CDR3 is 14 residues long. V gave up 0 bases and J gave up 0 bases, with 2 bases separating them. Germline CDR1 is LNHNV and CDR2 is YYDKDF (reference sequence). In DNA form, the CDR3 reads TGTGCCACCAGCAGAGATACGAACACCGGGGAGCTGTTTTTT. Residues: CATSRDTNTGELFF.

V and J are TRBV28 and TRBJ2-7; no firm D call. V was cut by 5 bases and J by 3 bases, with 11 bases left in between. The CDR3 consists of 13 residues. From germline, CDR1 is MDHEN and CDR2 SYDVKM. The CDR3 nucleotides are TGTGCCAGCAGTCCTCCACTGAACTACGAGCAGTACTTC. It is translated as CASSPPLNYEQYF.

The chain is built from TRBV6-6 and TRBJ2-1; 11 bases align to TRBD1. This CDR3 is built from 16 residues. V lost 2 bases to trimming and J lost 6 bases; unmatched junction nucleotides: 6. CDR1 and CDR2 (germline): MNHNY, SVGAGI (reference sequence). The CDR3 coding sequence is TGTGCCAGCAGTTACGGGGCGGGGACAGGGGGCAATGAGCAGTTCTTC. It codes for CASSYGAGTGGNEQFF.

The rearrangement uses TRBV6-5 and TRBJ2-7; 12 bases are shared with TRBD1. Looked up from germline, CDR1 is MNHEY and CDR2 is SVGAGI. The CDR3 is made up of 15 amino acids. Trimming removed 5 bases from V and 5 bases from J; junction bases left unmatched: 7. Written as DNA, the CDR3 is TGTGCCAGCAGTCCCCCCGGGACAGGGGGCCACGAGCAGTACTTC. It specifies CASSPPGTGGHEQYF.